One sample yielded the 25 T cell receptor beta chains listed below, sequenced in a study of a mutant IDH1 vaccine in newly diagnosed glioma. Which antigens these TCRs recognize remains unknown. Using immunoSEQ multiplex PCR, the repertoire was profiled, and TCRdb retains in-frame clones only, with some absent. The data hold roughly 50,000 clones, with 78% observed a single time. Specified time point: week 5, during vaccination. Topical imiquimod was applied with each vaccine dose, which held 300 ug of mutant IDH1 20-mer peptide. The specimen was PBMCs, collected from a glioma patient whose treatment included an IDH1 peptide vaccine. The receptors come from a woman aged 40 to 50 with glioma.

J is TRBJ1-2 and V is TRBV5-1; D is unclear. This CDR3 contains 17 residues. The V gene's germline CDR1 is SGHRS and CDR2 YFSETQ. V lost 0 bases and J 8 bases, leaving 23 bases between the germline ends. CDR3 amino acids: CASSLAEEGSPIRGYTF. Written as DNA, the CDR3 is TGCGCCAGCAGCTTGGCCGAGGAGGGTTCTCCCATCCGGGGCTACACCTTC.

The chain couples TRBV5-6 to TRBJ2-7; 9 nucleotides match TRBD1. The germline gives CDR1 SGHDT, CDR2 YYEEEE. The CDR3 spans 15 residues. The J segment lost 3 bases and the V segment lost 0 bases, leaving 4 bases of the junction unmatched. The CDR3 DNA sequence: TGTGCCAGCAGCTTGGTTACAGGGGGCGGCTACGAGCAGTACTTC. Translated: CASSLVTGGGYEQYF.

A single count supports this clone. V and J are TRBV19 and TRBJ1-4; D uncertain. The germline V gene encodes CDR1 LNHDA and CDR2 SQIVND (reference sequence). The V and J ends lost 4 bases and 7 bases respectively, with 13 bases between them. This CDR3 is built from 14 residues. The CDR3 is CASSNKVSGEKLFF. CDR3 DNA sequence: TGTGCCAGTAGTAATAAGGTCTCGGGTGAAAAACTGTTTTTT. Based on the CDR3 plus reference TRBV19 and TRBJ1-4, the full variable domain is DGGITQSPKYLFRKEGQNVTLSCEQNLNHDAMYWYRQDPGQGLRLIYYSQIVNDFQKGDIAEGYSVSREKKESFPLTVTSAQKNPTAFYLCASSNKVSGEKLFFGSGTQLSVL.

The chain has TRBV6-5 and TRBJ2-3; 9 bases agree with TRBD1. V lost 6 bases to trimming and J lost 3 bases; unmatched junction nucleotides: 1. This CDR3 region has 13 residues. Germline V gene data show CDR1 as MNHEY and CDR2 as SVGAGI. The CDR3 protein is CASRGQGTDTQYF. As DNA, the CDR3 is TGTGCCAGCAGGGGACAGGGTACAGATACGCAGTATTTT.

This sequence joins TRBV4-2 and TRBJ2-7, with 7 positions matching TRBD2. The CDR3 consists of 14 residues. Looked up from germline, CDR1 is LGHNA and CDR2 is YNFKEQ. The V gene end was trimmed by 4 bases and the J gene end by 1 base; junction bases not matched to a gene: 4. The CDR3 sequence is CASSPERGSYEQYF. In DNA form, the CDR3 reads TGTGCCAGCAGCCCGGAGCGGGGATCCTACGAGCAGTACTTC.

This clone was seen just once. The chain couples TRBV9 to TRBJ1-4, with D unclear. CDR1 is SGDLS, CDR2 YYNGEE, per germline. The CDR3 is 15 residues long. Trimming took 4 bases from V and 3 from J, leaving 13 bases between them. The CDR3 protein is CASSPRLGANEKLFF. The CDR3 DNA reads as TGTGCCAGCAGCCCTAGGCTGGGAGCTAATGAAAAACTGTTTTTT.

The chain carries TRBV20-1 and TRBJ1-1; D not certain. There are 11 residues in the CDR3. Germline V gene sequence: CDR1 DFQATT, CDR2 SNEGSKA (reference sequence). The germline V and J ends were trimmed by 3 bases and 3 bases, with 5 bases remaining between them. The CDR3 region is CSASDYTEAFF. In DNA form, the CDR3 reads TGCAGTGCTAGTGACTACACTGAAGCTTTCTTT.

The chain has TRBV6-6 and TRBJ1-6, with D unclear. The V gene's germline CDR1 is MNHNY and CDR2 SVGAGI (reference sequence). CDR3 length: 11 amino acids. Trimming pared 0 bases from V and 18 bases from J, leaving 9 bases between. DNA of the CDR3: TGTGCCAGCAGTTACTCATCAGACCACCACTTT. Protein sequence: CASSYSSDHHF.

The V and J genes are TRBV18 and TRBJ2-7; D unclear. Trimming removed 3 bases at V and 0 bases at J, with 9 bases between. CDR3 length: 14 residues. Germline V CDR1 and CDR2: KGHSH, LQKENI. CDR3 protein: CASSPRAASYEQYF. CDR3 DNA sequence: TGTGCCAGCTCACCTAGGGCTGCCTCCTACGAGCAGTACTTC.

This rearrangement joins TRBV6-1 to TRBJ2-7, with 7 bases aligning to TRBD2. This CDR3 contains 13 residues. Germline assignment: CDR1 MNHNS and CDR2 SASEGT. The V gene end was trimmed by 5 bases and the J gene end by 3 bases; junction bases not matched to a gene: 4. For the CDR3, the DNA is TGTGCCAGCAGTCAGCGGGATTTCTACGAGCAGTACTTC. Its protein product is CASSQRDFYEQYF.

This chain joins TRBV7-8 and TRBJ2-2; no clear D. Trimming took off 5 bases at V and 4 bases at J, with 11 bases between the two ends. Germline V CDR1 and CDR2: SGHVS, FQNEAQ. The CDR3 runs to 14 residues. CDR3 in amino acids: CASSPSRVTGELFF. The CDR3 region has the DNA TGTGCCAGCAGCCCCTCCAGAGTCACCGGGGAGCTGTTTTTT.

V usage is TRBV7-6 and J usage is TRBJ1-6; D remains unclear. There are 15 residues in the CDR3. The germline V gene has CDR1 SGHVS and CDR2 FNYEAQ. Trimming left V 4 bases short and J 6 bases short, with 13 bases between. The CDR3 region has the DNA TGTGCCAGCAGCTCAAGCGCGGGTAGTAATTCACCCCTCCACTTT. Its protein is CASSSSAGSNSPLHF.

V gene TRBV5-4 combines with J gene TRBJ2-7; 10 bases are shared with TRBD2. CDR1 is SGHNT and CDR2 is YYREEE in the germline V gene (reference sequence). V dropped 3 bases and J dropped 5; count of bases not matched to a gene: 8. The length of the CDR3 is 15 residues. CDR3 amino acids: CASSSQRGGRHEQYF. CDR3 in DNA: TGTGCCAGCAGCTCACAGCGGGGGGGTCGGCACGAGCAGTACTTC.

The chain has TRBV6-1 and TRBJ2-7; tentatively, D is TRBD2 (6 bases). Germline V gene data show CDR1 as MNHNS and CDR2 as SASEGT. Trimming took 7 bases from V and 1 from J, leaving 17 bases between them. The CDR3 loop spans 15 amino acids. Here the CDR3 DNA reads TGTGCCAGCACGCAATGGGGGGATACTTCCTACGAGCAGTACTTC. Protein: CASTQWGDTSYEQYF.

The chain uses TRBV7-2 and TRBJ1-2; D is ambiguous. Looked up from germline, CDR1 is SGHTA and CDR2 is FQGNSA. The CDR3 is 12 amino acids. The germline V and J ends were trimmed by 3 bases and 8 bases, with 10 bases remaining between them. This CDR3 reads CASSFQEIGYTF. The CDR3 nucleotides are TGTGCCAGCAGCTTTCAGGAGATCGGCTACACCTTC.

Here the CDR3 reads CASSQEPRAGSVYGYTF. CDR3 in DNA: TGCGCCAGCAGCCAAGAACCCAGGGCGGGATCAGTCTATGGCTACACCTTC. The chain joins TRBV4-1 to TRBJ1-2; D is perhaps TRBD1 (5 bases). The CDR3 loop spans 17 amino acids. Germline V CDR1 and CDR2: MGHRA, YSYEKL. The V end lost 0 bases, the J end lost 4 bases, and 18 bases lay between the germline ends.

The chain carries TRBV2 and TRBJ1-3; D is uncertain. Looked up from germline, CDR1 is SNHLY and CDR2 is FYNNEI. Trimming took 6 bases from V and 1 from J, leaving 13 bases between them. The CDR3 length is 15 residues. DNA for the CDR3: TGTGCCAGCAGAGTCGTCCGGGGTTCTGGAAACACCATATATTTT. Protein sequence: CASRVVRGSGNTIYF.

The chain employs TRBV5-1 and TRBJ2-1; possibly TRBD1 for D (7 bases). The CDR3 covers 14 residues. Trimming removed 6 bases from V and 9 bases from J, with 19 bases in between. The germline V gene has CDR1 SGHRS and CDR2 YFSETQ. DNA of the CDR3: TGCGCCAGCACTCCCGCAGGGGGGTTGAGTGAGCAGTTCTTC. Translation gives CASTPAGGLSEQFF. Combining the CDR3 with reference TRBV5-1 and TRBJ2-1 gives the whole variable domain KAGVTQTPRYLIKTRGQQVTLSCSPISGHRSVSWYQQTPGQGLQFLFEYFSETQRNKGNFPGRFSGRQFSNSRSEMNVSTLELGDSALYLCASTPAGGLSEQFFGPGTRLTVL.

The chain uses TRBV6-4 and TRBJ2-6, with unresolved D. The germline V gene encodes CDR1 MRHNA and CDR2 SNTAGT. The V end lost 5 bases, the J end lost 5 bases, and 10 bases lay between the germline ends. This CDR3 spans 14 amino acids. The CDR3 coding sequence is TGTGCCAGCAGTCGACAAAGTCGGGCCAACGTCCTGACTTTC. It codes for CASSRQSRANVLTF.

The chain has TRBV11-3 and TRBJ1-2, with D possibly matching TRBD1 (5 bases). Trimming stripped 5 bases from V and 4 bases from J, with 11 bases between. The germline CDR1 and CDR2 sequences are SGHNT and YENEEA. This CDR3 is built from 13 residues. In DNA form, the CDR3 reads TGTGCCAGCAGCGCCTCCGGGGGCTATGGCTACACCTTC. It is translated as CASSASGGYGYTF.

This chain uses TRBV30 with TRBJ1-1; possibly TRBD1 for D (5 bases). From germline, CDR1 is GTSNPN and CDR2 SVGIG (reference sequence). Trimming left V 2 bases short and J 1 base short, with 5 bases between. This CDR3 has 12 amino acids. CDR3 loop: CAWSQGNTEAFF. The CDR3 coding sequence is TGTGCCTGGAGTCAGGGGAACACTGAAGCTTTCTTT.

The gene calls are TRBV5-1 and TRBJ1-2; D not resolved. V lost 2 bases and J lost 0, with 11 bases in between. The CDR3 sequence is 15 residues long. From germline, CDR1 is SGHRS and CDR2 YFSETQ. CDR3 sequence reads: CASSLGRPSNYGYTF. The DNA of the CDR3 is TGCGCCAGCAGCTTAGGCAGACCTTCTAACTATGGCTACACCTTC.

This chain links TRBV19 with TRBJ1-1; D perhaps matches TRBD1 (6 bases). V dropped 5 bases and J dropped 7 bases, with 14 bases sitting between them. Germline V lookup: CDR1 LNHDA, CDR2 SQIVND (reference sequence). The CDR3 totals 13 residues. In DNA form, the CDR3 reads TGTGCCAGTAGTTATACAGGGTGGGTTGAAGCTTTCTTT. Amino acids: CASSYTGWVEAFF.

The V call is TRBV4-1, the J call TRBJ2-5; the match to TRBD2 covers 9 bases. This CDR3 is built from 16 residues. The V gene end was trimmed by 0 bases and the J gene end by 2 bases; junction bases not matched to a gene: 4. Germline V gives CDR1 MGHRA, CDR2 YSYEKL. The CDR3: CASSQEGAGGQETQYF. The CDR3 region has the DNA TGCGCCAGCAGCCAAGAGGGGGCGGGGGGGCAAGAGACCCAGTACTTC.

The chain uses TRBV13 and TRBJ1-2; TRBD1 is a possible D gene (6 bases). Trimming pared 2 bases from V and 2 bases from J, leaving 12 bases between. CDR1 is PRHDT, CDR2 FYEKMQ, per germline (reference sequence). CDR3 size: 15 residues. CDR3 amino acids: CASSLWGGRNYGYTF. CDR3 DNA sequence: TGTGCCAGCAGCTTATGGGGGGGGCGCAACTATGGCTACACCTTC.